Here is one T cell receptor (beta chain) with its context. The library was made from cDNA and included unique molecular identifiers. TCRdb used MiXCR to reprocess the PCR reads, holding one entry per CDR3 protein. This table has hundreds of thousands of distinct CDR3 sequences, around 53% appearing once. This record belongs to a study of post-analysis software for immune sequencing data. Study-wide background: The study covered relapsing-remitting, secondary progressive and progressive-relapsing courses of multiple sclerosis.

The specimen sequenced was blood. The clonotype comes from a girl aged 5 to 17 with multiple sclerosis.

The CDR3 DNA sequence: TGCGCCAGCAGCTTGTGGGGGGCCCGTTCACTCGGGGGGGACGGGACGAGAGAGCAGTACTTC. It is translated as CASSLWGARSLGGDGTREQYF. This chain uses TRBV5-1 with TRBJ2-5; 8 positions agree with TRBD2. V dropped 1 base and J dropped 11; count of bases not matched to a gene: 31. The CDR3 spans 21 residues. Per the germline V gene, CDR1 is SGHRS and CDR2 is YFSETQ.